A selection of T cell receptor beta chains follows, all from one sample in a study of OX40 agonist ivuxolimab in advanced cancers. The method was immunoSEQ multiplex PCR; TCRdb's version includes in-frame clones alone and lacks a portion of them. The data hold fewer than 60,000 clones, with 80% to 90% observed a single time. The input for sequencing was CD4+ or CD8+ T cells sorted from blood, taken in a trial of the OX40 agonist ivuxolimab. The receptors here all came from an adult with an advanced solid tumor such as melanoma, head and neck, liver or kidney cancer. Both conserved end residues are part of each CDR3. D genes are given only for firm matches. Only part of the rows carry a size: once, few, many, or a class if the clone is expanded.

CDR3aa: CASTRGLTGELFF
CDR3nt: TGTGCCAGCACAAGAGGGCTGACCGGGGAGCTGTTTTTT
abundance: -
d_gene: -
j_gene: TRBJ2-2
v_gene: TRBV9
len: 13

CDR3aa: CASRLGAYEQYF
CDR3nt: TGTGCCAGCAGATTAGGGGCCTACGAGCAGTACTTC
abundance: -
d_gene: -
j_gene: TRBJ2-7
v_gene: TRBV6-1
len: 12

CDR3aa: CASSLAGTYEQYF
CDR3nt: TGTGCCAGCAGCTTAGCGGGGACCTACGAGCAGTACTTC
abundance: -
d_gene: -
j_gene: TRBJ2-7
v_gene: TRBV7-3
len: 13

CDR3aa: CASSFGLAYEQYF
CDR3nt: TGTGCCAGCAGCTTTGGACTGGCCTACGAGCAGTACTTC
abundance: -
d_gene: -
j_gene: TRBJ2-7
v_gene: TRBV5-4
len: 13

CDR3aa: CASSPGSGASTDTQYF
CDR3nt: TGCGCCAGCAGCCCGGGTAGCGGTGCTAGCACAGATACGCAGTATTTT
abundance: -
d_gene: -
j_gene: TRBJ2-3
v_gene: TRBV4-3
len: 16

CDR3aa: CSKSRYDGELFF
CDR3nt: TGCAGCAAGAGCCGATACGACGGGGAGCTGTTTTTT
abundance: -
d_gene: -
j_gene: TRBJ2-2
v_gene: TRBV29-1
len: 12

CDR3aa: CASSLLGAGRDTQYF
CDR3nt: TGTGCCAGCAGCCTACTAGGGGCGGGAAGGGATACGCAGTATTTT
abundance: few
d_gene: -
j_gene: TRBJ2-3
v_gene: TRBV7-8
len: 15

CDR3aa: CASSQGAGAYNEQFF
CDR3nt: TGTGCCAGCAGCCAAGGCGCGGGAGCTTACAATGAGCAGTTCTTC
abundance: -
d_gene: TRBD2
j_gene: TRBJ2-1
v_gene: TRBV4-2
len: 15

CDR3aa: CASSLGQGPTEAFF
CDR3nt: TGCGCCAGCAGCTTGGGACAGGGGCCCACTGAAGCTTTCTTT
abundance: -
d_gene: TRBD1
j_gene: TRBJ1-1
v_gene: TRBV5-1
len: 14

CDR3aa: CASRGLAPETQYF
CDR3nt: TGTGCCAGCAGAGGACTAGCCCCAGAGACCCAGTACTTC
abundance: -
d_gene: TRBD2
j_gene: TRBJ2-5
v_gene: TRBV28
len: 13

CDR3aa: CASSIESGREYQPQHF
CDR3nt: TGTGCCAGTAGTATAGAATCGGGCAGAGAGTATCAGCCCCAGCATTTT
abundance: -
d_gene: -
j_gene: TRBJ1-5
v_gene: TRBV19
len: 16

CDR3aa: CASTANSSGTGGYGYTF
CDR3nt: TGTGCCAGCACCGCTAACTCTTCCGGGACAGGCGGGTATGGCTACACCTTC
abundance: once
d_gene: -
j_gene: TRBJ1-2
v_gene: TRBV21-1
len: 17

CDR3aa: CASSVLAGAGTGELFF
CDR3nt: TGTGCCAGCAGTGTGCTAGCGGGAGCGGGCACCGGGGAGCTGTTTTTT
abundance: -
d_gene: TRBD2
j_gene: TRBJ2-2
v_gene: TRBV6-1
len: 16

CDR3aa: CASFRLAGEGGEQFF
CDR3nt: TGCGCCAGCTTCCGACTAGCGGGAGAGGGCGGGGAGCAGTTCTTC
abundance: -
d_gene: TRBD2
j_gene: TRBJ2-1
v_gene: TRBV5-1
len: 15

CDR3aa: CASSAKTGVSYEQYF
CDR3nt: TGTGCCAGTAGTGCTAAAACAGGGGTCTCCTACGAGCAGTACTTC
abundance: -
d_gene: TRBD1
j_gene: TRBJ2-7
v_gene: TRBV19
len: 15

CDR3aa: CASSSLYSGNTIYF
CDR3nt: TGTGCCAGCAGCTCTCTCTACTCTGGAAACACCATATATTTT
abundance: -
d_gene: -
j_gene: TRBJ1-3
v_gene: TRBV11-2
len: 14

CDR3aa: CASRPQSRANEQFF
CDR3nt: TGTGCCAGCAGACCCCAATCGAGGGCCAATGAGCAGTTCTTC
abundance: -
d_gene: -
j_gene: TRBJ2-1
v_gene: TRBV6-6
len: 14

CDR3aa: CASSPSAGSTDTQYF
CDR3nt: TGTGCCAGCTCACCATCAGCGGGTTCCACAGATACGCAGTATTTT
abundance: -
d_gene: -
j_gene: TRBJ2-3
v_gene: TRBV18
len: 15

CDR3aa: CSVLWREYNNEQFF
CDR3nt: TGCAGCGTTTTGTGGCGGGAGTACAACAATGAGCAGTTCTTC
abundance: once
d_gene: TRBD2
j_gene: TRBJ2-1
v_gene: TRBV29-1
len: 14

CDR3aa: CASSTLYAGASYEQYF
CDR3nt: TGTGCCAGCAGTACCCTTTATGCGGGAGCTTCCTACGAGCAGTACTTC
abundance: -
d_gene: TRBD2
j_gene: TRBJ2-7
v_gene: TRBV25-1
len: 16

CDR3aa: CASTTIQPYSGNTIYF
CDR3nt: TGTGCCAGCACCACGATTCAGCCTTACTCTGGAAACACCATATATTTT
abundance: -
d_gene: -
j_gene: TRBJ1-3
v_gene: TRBV28
len: 16

CDR3aa: CASSPSGGEKLFF
CDR3nt: TGTGCCAGCTCACCATCGGGAGGAGAAAAACTGTTTTTT
abundance: -
d_gene: -
j_gene: TRBJ1-4
v_gene: TRBV18
len: 13

CDR3aa: CASSYKGARTGELFF
CDR3nt: TGTGCCAGCAGTTACAAGGGGGCGAGGACCGGGGAGCTGTTTTTT
abundance: -
d_gene: TRBD1
j_gene: TRBJ2-2
v_gene: TRBV6-5
len: 15

CDR3aa: CASVLNTEAFF
CDR3nt: TGTGCCAGCGTCTTGAACACTGAAGCTTTCTTT
abundance: -
d_gene: -
j_gene: TRBJ1-1
v_gene: TRBV6-1
len: 11

CDR3aa: CASGQGALETQYF
CDR3nt: TGTGCGAGTGGGCAGGGGGCTTTGGAGACCCAGTACTTC
abundance: -
d_gene: TRBD1
j_gene: TRBJ2-5
v_gene: TRBV25-1
len: 13

CDR3aa: CASRGTTNEKLFF
CDR3nt: TGTGCCAGCCGGGGAACTACTAATGAAAAACTGTTTTTT
abundance: few
d_gene: -
j_gene: TRBJ1-4
v_gene: TRBV28
len: 13

CDR3aa: CASSPGQPPYEQYF
CDR3nt: TGTGCCAGCAGTCCGGGACAGCCACCCTACGAGCAGTACTTC
abundance: -
d_gene: TRBD1
j_gene: TRBJ2-7
v_gene: TRBV27
len: 14

CDR3aa: CASRPRESSGNTIYF
CDR3nt: TGTGCCAGCAGGCCGAGGGAAAGCTCTGGAAACACCATATATTTT
abundance: -
d_gene: -
j_gene: TRBJ1-3
v_gene: TRBV27
len: 15

CDR3aa: CASRVAGREQYF
CDR3nt: TGTGCCAGCAGAGTAGCGGGGCGGGAGCAGTACTTC
abundance: -
d_gene: TRBD2
j_gene: TRBJ2-7
v_gene: TRBV28
len: 12

CDR3aa: CASSGLAGATGELFF
CDR3nt: TGTGCCAGCAGCGGACTAGCGGGAGCCACCGGGGAGCTGTTTTTT
abundance: -
d_gene: TRBD2
j_gene: TRBJ2-2
v_gene: TRBV6-1
len: 15

CDR3aa: CASGSDGNTEAFF
CDR3nt: TGTGCTAGTGGTTCGGACGGTAACACTGAAGCTTTCTTT
abundance: -
d_gene: -
j_gene: TRBJ1-1
v_gene: TRBV12-5
len: 13

CDR3aa: CASSQRINYNQPQHF
CDR3nt: TGTGCCAGTAGCCAACGAATCAACTACAATCAGCCCCAGCATTTT
abundance: -
d_gene: -
j_gene: TRBJ1-5
v_gene: TRBV19
len: 15

CDR3aa: CASSFQPDTEAFF
CDR3nt: TGTGCCAGTAGTTTTCAACCCGACACTGAAGCTTTCTTT
abundance: -
d_gene: -
j_gene: TRBJ1-1
v_gene: TRBV19
len: 13

CDR3aa: CASSLLAGRTGGEQFF
CDR3nt: TGTGCCAGCAGCTTACTAGCGGGACGCACGGGGGGTGAGCAGTTCTTC
abundance: -
d_gene: TRBD2
j_gene: TRBJ2-1
v_gene: TRBV9
len: 16

CDR3aa: CASSPRLGANVLTF
CDR3nt: TGTGCCAGCAGCCCGCGGTTAGGGGCCAACGTCCTGACTTTC
abundance: -
d_gene: -
j_gene: TRBJ2-6
v_gene: TRBV7-3
len: 14

CDR3aa: CASSQVIGDPSQPQHF
CDR3nt: TGCGCCAGCAGCCAAGTCATAGGCGACCCCTCTCAGCCCCAGCATTTT
abundance: -
d_gene: -
j_gene: TRBJ1-5
v_gene: TRBV4-3
len: 16

CDR3aa: CASSGKTSLTDTQYF
CDR3nt: TGTGCCAGCAGCGGCAAGACTAGCCTAACAGATACGCAGTATTTT
abundance: -
d_gene: TRBD2
j_gene: TRBJ2-3
v_gene: TRBV9
len: 15

CDR3aa: CASSYQGYNEQFF
CDR3nt: TGTGCCAGCAGCTATCAGGGGTACAATGAGCAGTTCTTC
abundance: -
d_gene: -
j_gene: TRBJ2-1
v_gene: TRBV9
len: 13

CDR3aa: CATSRSTAGTEAFF
CDR3nt: TGTGCCACCAGCAGATCGACAGCCGGCACTGAAGCTTTCTTT
abundance: -
d_gene: -
j_gene: TRBJ1-1
v_gene: TRBV15
len: 14

CDR3aa: CASKNSYEQYF
CDR3nt: TGTGCCAGCAAAAACTCCTACGAGCAGTACTTC
abundance: -
d_gene: -
j_gene: TRBJ2-7
v_gene: TRBV28
len: 11

CDR3aa: CASSPRRSGSSTDTQYF
CDR3nt: TGTGCCAGCTCACCACGAAGGAGCGGGAGCAGCACAGATACGCAGTATTTT
abundance: once
d_gene: TRBD2
j_gene: TRBJ2-3
v_gene: TRBV18
len: 17